This T cell receptor beta chain was found in a study of blood T cell repertoires in COVID-19. Measured with immunoSEQ multiplex PCR; TCRdb has only the in-frame clones, and not every one. The sample consists of about 130,000 clones, just over 85% of them appearing once. Germline CDR1 SGHDT, CDR2 YYEEEE. The CDR3 is 15 residues long. The V segment lost 4 bases and the J segment 2 bases; nucleotides outside the gene matches: 5. The receptor's source is a man between 50 and 59 years old who had recovered from COVID-19. The J gene is TRBJ1-5, the V gene TRBV5-6; 8 bases agree with TRBD1. Sequences were obtained from PBMCs or T cells enriched from blood (not recorded which). The DNA of the CDR3 is TGTGCCAGCAGCCTCAGGGGGCCTGGCAATCAGCCCCAGCATTTT. Amino acid sequence: CASSLRGPGNQPQHF.